This TCR beta chain was recovered during a study of cytomegalovirus exposure and HLA in healthy donors. Study-wide points: Being productive about 87% or about 30% of the time was typical of most TCR beta V segments in an earlier analysis. Association with HLA alleles at 0.05 false discovery rate was found for 15,000 or so TCR beta sequences in a later analysis.

Vbeta (60) and Jbeta (13) primers were used in the PCR. Produced via immunoSEQ multiplex PCR; TCRdb's table is partial and in-frame only. The sample records about 83,000 clones, about four fifths being singletons. To note about this clone: Antigen unknown.

Sequenced input: PBMCs. The sequence derives from a woman under 40 in good health and CMV-seronegative.

The CDR3 protein is CAWSVPSGVLDEKLFF. CDR3 coding DNA: TGTGCCTGGAGTGTACCGTCAGGGGTCCTAGACGAAAAACTGTTTTTT. The gene calls are TRBV30 and TRBJ1-4, with a tentative D call TRBD1 (6 bases). CDR1 GTSNPN and CDR2 SVGIG come from the germline V gene (reference sequence). The ends were cut back, 0 bases at V and 8 bases at J, with 19 bases in the middle. The CDR3 sequence is 16 residues long.